Detailed here is one TCR beta chain. The data are from a study of blood T cell repertoires in COVID-19. V shed 5 bases, J shed 8 bases, and the junction held 4 bases outside the gene matches. CDR3 length equals 14 residues. CDR1 SGHAT and CDR2 FQNNGV come from the germline V gene. Per the study methods: Using reference gene primer amplification, nucleated cell counts were estimated. The repertoire was sequenced with immunoSEQ multiplex PCR; TCRdb's copy has only in-frame clones and lacks some. The V and J calls and clone size were taken over from that table, and D and trimming were inferred from the DNA. The sample holds around 280,000 clones, roughly 85% seen once.

V usage is TRBV11-2 and J usage is TRBJ1-4; 11 nucleotides align to TRBD1. The sequence was collected from a woman in her thirties or forties who had recovered from COVID-19. The sample consisted of PBMCs or T cells enriched from blood (not recorded which). The CDR3 bases are TGTGCCAGCAGCGTGGACAGGGGGCTCGAAAAACTGTTTTTT. This codes for CASSVDRGLEKLFF.